Following are 20 T cell receptor beta chains from one sample sequenced in a study of post-analysis software for immune sequencing data (dated by TCRdb to 2013 to 2016). Library preparation employed PCR. Sequencing was carried out with an Illumina HiSeq 2500. To reduce PCR and sequencing biases, unique molecular identifiers were incorporated into the TCR beta cDNA libraries. Using fastp trimming at Q25 and MiXCR clonotype assembly, TCRdb reanalyzed the public sequencing data and kept in-frame beta chains. Entries are consolidated by CDR3 protein sequence, retaining the most common genes and DNA. The sample table lists about 460,000 distinct CDR3 sequences, approximately 45% of them with a count of one. Clones ranked in the top ten supply around an eighth of the sample. General conclusions and limits of the study: Four or five TRBV segments, including TRBV5-6, TRBV5-1 and TRBV20-1, were significantly more frequent in patients than controls.

No antigen has been identified for these receptors. Material: blood. Receptors originate from a girl between 10 and 17 years old with multiple sclerosis.

The chain employs TRBV5-5 and TRBJ2-1; the D gene is possibly TRBD1 (6 bases). The V gene's germline CDR1 is SGHKS and CDR2 YYEKEE (reference sequence). Deletions cut 7 bases from V and 9 bases from J, with 26 bases between. The CDR3 has 16 residues. In DNA form, the CDR3 reads TGTGCCAGCTCAGCTTGCAGGGGCATAGGCGAGTGTGAGCAGTTCTTC. It specifies CASSACRGIGECEQFF.

V and J are TRBV2 and TRBJ2-7; D is unclear. Germline V CDR1 and CDR2: SNHLY, FYNNEI. Trimming shortened V by 7 bases and J by 0 bases, and 4 bases separated the two germline ends. The CDR3 spans 11 residues. This chain's CDR3 is CASKISYEQYF. The CDR3 DNA reads as TGTGCCAGCAAGATCTCCTACGAGCAGTACTTC.

This rearrangement joins TRBV7-9 to TRBJ2-7, with D possibly being TRBD2 (6 bases). The V gene lost 4 bases and the J gene lost 3 bases, with 16 bases spanning the gap. Germline V gene sequence: CDR1 SEHNR, CDR2 FQNEAQ (reference sequence). This CDR3 region has 15 residues. The CDR3 DNA reads as TGTGCCAGCAGCTACCAGCTGGGACTGAGCTACGAGCAGTACTTC. This codes for CASSYQLGLSYEQYF.

This chain links TRBV25-1 with TRBJ2-5, with a tentative D call TRBD2 (5 bases). This CDR3 region has 14 residues. Germline V gene lookup returns CDR1 MGHDK and CDR2 SYGVNS. Deletions cut 0 bases from V and 0 bases from J, with 5 bases between. The CDR3 spells CASSEYGDQETQYF. The CDR3 coding sequence is TGTGCCAGCAGTGAATACGGGGACCAAGAGACCCAGTACTTC.

This clonotype was seen only a few times. J is TRBJ2-5 and V is TRBV20-1, with TRBD1 as a possible D gene (6 bases). The better agreement between TRBJ2-7 and the DNA end casts doubt on the J call. Germline V gene sequence: CDR1 DFQATT, CDR2 SNEGSKA (reference sequence). This CDR3 comprises 15 residues. DNA for the CDR3: TGCAGTGCTAGCGAGCCCTTAGCTCAAGGGGGCGAGCAGTACTTC. As protein: CSASEPLAQGGEQYF.

The rearrangement links TRBV11-2 to TRBJ1-1; D might be TRBD1 (5 bases). This CDR3 region has 15 residues. The ends were cut back, 5 bases at V and 5 bases at J, with 18 bases in the middle. Germline CDR1 is SGHAT and CDR2 is FQNNGV. The CDR3 DNA follows: TGTGCCAGCAGCCAGAGGGACCCCGGATGGACTGAAGCTTTCTTT. Amino acid sequence: CASSQRDPGWTEAFF.

V usage is TRBV29-1 and J usage is TRBJ2-1; TRBD1 or TRBD2 may be the D gene (7 bases each). Trimming took off 3 bases at V and 8 bases at J, with 17 bases between the two ends. The CDR3 totals 14 residues. The germline V gene has CDR1 SQVTM and CDR2 ANQGSEA. The CDR3 sequence: CSVDPSTGRDEQFF. The CDR3 DNA reads TGCAGCGTTGACCCTTCGACAGGGAGGGATGAGCAGTTCTTC.

V is TRBV20-1 and J is TRBJ1-2, with TRBD1 matching over 7 bases. The junction had 5 bases not matched to a gene; V was cut back by 4 bases and J by 6 bases. The CDR3 runs to 12 residues. Germline V gene lookup returns CDR1 DFQATT and CDR2 SNEGSKA (reference sequence). CDR3 sequence reads: CSAIPGTDGYTF. As DNA, the CDR3 is TGCAGTGCTATTCCGGGGACAGATGGCTACACCTTC.

This chain links TRBV4-1 with TRBJ1-2; D possibly corresponds to TRBD1 (6 bases). The CDR3 is 15 residues long. Germline values: CDR1 MGHRA, CDR2 YSYEKL. Trimming removed 1 base at V and 1 base at J, with 10 bases between. CDR3 residues: CASSQAPRGNYGYTF. CDR3 coding DNA: TGCGCCAGCAGCCAAGCCCCCAGGGGTAACTATGGCTACACCTTC.

This clonotype was found a few times. Its ends do not fully match the called genes, so a read error is possible. This chain joins TRBV7-7 and TRBJ2-5, with TRBD2 matching over 10 bases. The germline CDR1 and CDR2 sequences are SSHAT and FNYEAQ (reference sequence). The CDR3 loop spans 15 amino acids. DNA for the CDR3: TGTGCTAGCAGCTCAGGACTAGCGGAGCAAGAGACCCAGTACTTC. Translated, it gives CASSSGLAEQETQYF.

The gene calls are TRBV5-1 and TRBJ2-3; D may be TRBD1 (5 bases). The CDR3 covers 12 residues. Trimming took 9 bases from V and 0 from J, leaving 8 bases between them. Germline-derived CDR1 and CDR2 are SGHRS and YFSETQ. CDR3 region: CATRESTDTQYF. CDR3 bases: TGCGCCACCAGGGAAAGCACAGATACGCAGTATTTT.

V gene TRBV5-1 combines with J gene TRBJ1-2; D remains ambiguous. Germline CDR1 is SGHRS and CDR2 is YFSETQ. The germline V and J ends were trimmed by 0 bases and 1 base, with 7 bases remaining between them. This CDR3 is 14 amino acids long. The CDR3 DNA reads as TGCGCCAGCAGCTTGGAGGCGGTTAACTATGGCTACACCTTC. It translates to CASSLEAVNYGYTF.

V is TRBV29-1 and J is TRBJ2-1; TRBD2 matches at 10 bases. The germline V gene has CDR1 SQVTM and CDR2 ANQGSEA. The CDR3 length is 14 residues. The V and J ends lost 6 bases and 7 bases, in that order; junction bases with no gene match: 9. The CDR3 is CSVPSGRSSNEQFF. The CDR3 DNA sequence: TGCAGCGTCCCTAGCGGGAGAAGCTCGAATGAGCAGTTCTTC.

The chain joins TRBV2 to TRBJ1-2; D unclear. The germline CDR1 and CDR2 sequences are SNHLY and FYNNEI. Trimming took 6 bases from V and 2 from J, leaving 13 bases between them. This CDR3 region has 14 residues. CDR3 loop: CASRPSSANYGYTF. CDR3 DNA sequence: TGTGCCAGCAGGCCTTCTTCAGCGAACTATGGCTACACCTTC.

This chain connects TRBV12-3 or TRBV12-4 to TRBJ1-5; no definite D call. The ends were cut back, 6 bases at V and 1 base at J, with 13 bases in the middle. The CDR3 is 15 amino acids. The CDR3 loop reads CASSPDLRSNQPQHF. In DNA form, the CDR3 reads TGTGCCAGCAGCCCGGACCTCAGGAGCAATCAGCCCCAGCATTTT.

The chain couples TRBV4-2 to TRBJ2-5; 7 positions agree with TRBD2. The CDR3 extends over 16 amino acids. The V segment lost 2 bases and the J segment 4 bases; nucleotides outside the gene matches: 10. Per germline, CDR1 LGHNA and CDR2 YNFKEQ. CDR3 region: CASSQPPNSGPETQYF. For the CDR3, the DNA is TGTGCCAGCAGCCAACCCCCTAATAGCGGGCCAGAGACCCAGTACTTC.

The gene calls are TRBV7-9 and TRBJ2-3; D is unclear. This CDR3 is built from 13 residues. V shed 6 bases and J shed 4 bases, with 11 bases lying between them. From germline, CDR1 is SEHNR and CDR2 FQNEAQ (reference sequence). The CDR3, as DNA: TGTGCCAGCAGAAGAGGTTACCCAGATACGCAGTATTTT. Translated: CASRRGYPDTQYF.

The gene calls are TRBV7-9 and TRBJ2-1; D might be TRBD1 (6 bases). This CDR3 contains 14 residues. Trimming cost V 5 bases and J 4 bases, with 12 bases left between them. From germline, CDR1 is SEHNR and CDR2 FQNEAQ (reference sequence). For the CDR3, the DNA is TGTGCCAGCAGCAGTACAGGGTCATACAATGAGCAGTTCTTC. It encodes CASSSTGSYNEQFF.

The chain is built from TRBV12-3 or TRBV12-4 and TRBJ2-3, with D unresolved. V was shortened by 9 bases and J by 2 bases, with 18 bases between the two germline ends. CDR3 size: 15 residues. As DNA, the CDR3 is TGTGCCAGTAAATCTCAGGCGACCCACACAGATACGCAGTATTTT. Residues: CASKSQATHTDTQYF.

V usage is TRBV7-2 and J usage is TRBJ1-1, with a possible D match to TRBD1 (6 bases). Trimming took 6 bases from V and 2 from J, leaving 19 bases between them. Germline V lookup: CDR1 SGHTA, CDR2 FQGNSA. CDR3 length: 16 amino acids. CDR3 region: CASRVDIRGGNTEAFF. DNA of the CDR3: TGTGCCAGCAGAGTTGACATTCGTGGGGGCAACACTGAAGCTTTCTTT.